In this sample, the clone carrying this T cell receptor (beta chain) turned up once. The target antigen is unknown. This specimen belongs to a study of CD8 T cells in Susac syndrome. The study, taken as a whole, reports: In its TCR sequencing and HLA analysis, the study acknowledged that the number of individuals was relatively small.

FACS enriched CD8+ TEMRA cells, while bulk CD8+ and CD4+ were negatively isolated. The V gene's germline CDR1 is SNHLY and CDR2 FYNNEI. The CDR3 loop spans 12 amino acids. V dropped 3 bases and J dropped 6 bases, with 6 bases sitting between them. RNA, at about 0.45 to 1 ug, was reverse transcribed with random hexamers. Amplification of TCR beta CDR3 used immunoSEQ multiplex PCR across 54 Vbeta and 13 Jbeta. TCRdb passed the immunoSEQ multiplex PCR reads through MiXCR, listing each CDR3 protein once. The data hold around 120,000 distinct CDR3 sequences, with approximately 94% observed a single time. The genes are TRBV2 and TRBJ1-5; D is ambiguous. Sequencing input: CD4+ T cells from PBMCs. The clonotype was recovered from a human donor with multiple sclerosis. The CDR3 region is CASSDSLQPQHF. In DNA, the CDR3 is TGTGCCAGCAGTGACTCCCTTCAGCCCCAGCATTTT.